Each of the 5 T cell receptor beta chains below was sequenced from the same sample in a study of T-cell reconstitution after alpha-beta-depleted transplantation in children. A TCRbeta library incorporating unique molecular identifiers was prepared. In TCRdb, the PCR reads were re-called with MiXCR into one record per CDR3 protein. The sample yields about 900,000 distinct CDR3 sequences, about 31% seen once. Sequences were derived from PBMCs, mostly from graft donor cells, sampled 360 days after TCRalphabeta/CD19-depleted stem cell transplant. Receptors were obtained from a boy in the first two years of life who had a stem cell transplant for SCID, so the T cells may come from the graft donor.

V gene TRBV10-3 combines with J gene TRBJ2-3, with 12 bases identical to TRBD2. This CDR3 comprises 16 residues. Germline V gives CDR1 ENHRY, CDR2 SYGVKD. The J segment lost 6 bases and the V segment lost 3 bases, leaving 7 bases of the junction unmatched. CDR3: CAISDWTSGAGDTQYF. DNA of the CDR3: TGTGCCATCAGTGACTGGACTAGCGGGGCCGGGGATACGCAGTATTTT.

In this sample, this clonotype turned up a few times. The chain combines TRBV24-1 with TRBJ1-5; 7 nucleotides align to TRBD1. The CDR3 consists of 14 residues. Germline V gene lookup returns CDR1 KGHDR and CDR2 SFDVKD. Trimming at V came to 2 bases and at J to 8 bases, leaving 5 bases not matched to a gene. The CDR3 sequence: CATSDWTGLEPQHF. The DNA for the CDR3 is TGTGCCACCAGTGATTGGACAGGTCTAGAGCCCCAGCATTTT.

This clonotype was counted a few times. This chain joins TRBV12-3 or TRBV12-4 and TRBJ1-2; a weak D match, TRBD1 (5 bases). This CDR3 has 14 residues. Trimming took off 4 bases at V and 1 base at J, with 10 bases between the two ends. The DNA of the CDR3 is TGTGCCAGCAGTTACCGGGACCGTAACTATGGCTACACCTTC. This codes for CASSYRDRNYGYTF.

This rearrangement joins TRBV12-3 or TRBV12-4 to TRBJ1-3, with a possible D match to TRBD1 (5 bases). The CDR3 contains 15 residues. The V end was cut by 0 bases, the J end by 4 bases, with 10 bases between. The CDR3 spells CASSLAPGIGNTIYF. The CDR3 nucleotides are TGTGCCAGCAGTTTAGCGCCAGGGATCGGAAACACCATATATTTT.

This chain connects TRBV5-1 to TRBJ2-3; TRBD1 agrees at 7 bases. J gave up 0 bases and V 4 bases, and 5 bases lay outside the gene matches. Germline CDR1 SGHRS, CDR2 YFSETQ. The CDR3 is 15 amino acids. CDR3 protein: CASSKWDRSTDTQYF. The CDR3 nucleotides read TGCGCCAGCAGCAAATGGGACAGAAGCACAGATACGCAGTATTTT.